Each of the 27 T cell receptor beta chains below was sequenced from the same sample in a study of cytomegalovirus exposure and HLA in healthy donors. With 60 Vbeta and 13 Jbeta primers, the PCR was carried out. Using immunoSEQ multiplex PCR, the repertoire was profiled, and TCRdb retains in-frame clones only, with some absent. The sample consists of 120,000 to 150,000 clones, more than 80% of them appearing once. Source material: PBMCs. The receptors shown here come from a woman in her 40s in good health and CMV-seropositive.

The V call is TRBV6-5, the J call TRBJ2-3; 12 positions agree with TRBD2. Per the germline V gene, CDR1 is MNHEY and CDR2 is SVGAGI. This CDR3 region has 14 residues. With V trimmed by 5 bases and J by 6 bases, 3 bases remained unmatched. CDR3 bases: TGTGCCAGCAGTACAGGGACTAGCGGGGATACGCAGTATTTT. Translating gives CASSTGTSGDTQYF.

As concerns this clone: Within the sample, other DNA sequences also encode this same CDR3. V is TRBV2 and J is TRBJ2-7; TRBD1 is a possible D gene (5 bases). CDR3 length: 14 amino acids. Looked up from germline, CDR1 is SNHLY and CDR2 is FYNNEI. The germline V and J ends were trimmed by 2 bases and 0 bases, with 8 bases remaining between them. CDR3 region: CASSEQGASYEQYF. The CDR3 region has the DNA TGTGCCAGCAGTGAACAGGGCGCCTCCTACGAGCAGTACTTC.

This clone has only a few counts. The chain links TRBV28 to TRBJ2-7; D possibly corresponds to TRBD2 (5 bases). The V gene lost 6 bases and the J gene lost 0 bases, with 12 bases spanning the gap. Germline CDR1 reads MDHEN; CDR2 reads SYDVKM. This CDR3 comprises 14 residues. In DNA, the CDR3 is TGTGCCAGCAGACGGACTTGGAGCTCCTACGAGCAGTACTTC. Protein: CASRRTWSSYEQYF.

V is TRBV7-8 and J is TRBJ1-2; TRBD1 matches at 8 bases. The germline V gene encodes CDR1 SGHVS and CDR2 FQNEAQ. V was clipped by 0 bases and J by 6 bases; unmatched bases: 6. The CDR3 consists of 15 residues. CDR3: CASSLAGQGGDGYTF. The CDR3 region has the DNA TGTGCCAGCAGCTTAGCAGGACAGGGAGGGGATGGCTACACCTTC.

The chain is built from TRBV28 and TRBJ2-3; the match to TRBD2 covers 9 bases. J gave up 10 bases and V 2 bases, and 10 bases lay outside the gene matches. Germline CDR1 is MDHEN and CDR2 is SYDVKM. CDR3 length: 15 residues. CDR3 amino acids: CASSLEAGGSPPQYF. For the CDR3, the DNA is TGTGCCAGCAGTTTAGAAGCGGGGGGTTCCCCCCCGCAGTATTTT.

V is TRBV7-8 and J is TRBJ2-7; 7 positions agree with TRBD2. The junction had 4 bases not matched to a gene; V was cut back by 5 bases and J by 3 bases. The CDR3 covers 13 residues. The V gene's germline CDR1 is SGHVS and CDR2 FQNEAQ. The CDR3 bases are TGTGCCAGCAGCCATAGCGGGTACTACGAGCAGTACTTC. It specifies CASSHSGYYEQYF.

This clone was observed a few times. The rearrangement joins TRBV5-4 to TRBJ1-5; 7 bases agree with TRBD1. In germline, CDR1 is SGHNT, CDR2 YYREEE (reference sequence). CDR3 length: 14 residues. Germline trimming cut 4 bases from V and 1 base from J; bases unmatched to any gene: 2. The CDR3 reads CASSQGVSNQPQHF. The CDR3 coding sequence is TGTGCCAGCAGCCAGGGGGTAAGCAATCAGCCCCAGCATTTT.

The rearrangement links TRBV12-5 to TRBJ2-1; 11 positions match TRBD2. V was pared by 0 bases and J by 5 bases, with 6 bases of the junction left unmatched. Per the germline V gene, CDR1 is LGHNT and CDR2 is FRNRAP. This CDR3 contains 17 residues. DNA for the CDR3: TGTGCTAGTGGTTTGGTAAAAGGGACTAGCGGACACAATGAGCAGTTCTTC. This translates into CASGLVKGTSGHNEQFF.

This chain links TRBV2 with TRBJ2-7; no clear D gene. V was clipped by 8 bases and J by 4 bases, with 12 bases between them. CDR1 SNHLY and CDR2 FYNNEI come from the germline V gene. CDR3 length equals 12 residues. CDR3 amino acids: CASLSTEYEQYF. CDR3 sequence (DNA): TGTGCCAGCCTGTCCACAGAGTACGAGCAGTACTTC. Filled out from reference TRBV2 and TRBJ2-7, the complete variable domain reads EPEVTQTPSHQVTQMGQEVILRCVPISNHLYFYWYRQILGQKVEFLVSFYNNEISEKSEIFDDQFSVERPDGSNFTLKIRSTKLEDSAMYFCASLSTEYEQYFGPGTRLTVT.

The chain combines TRBV18 with TRBJ2-7, with 9 bases fitting TRBD1. The CDR3 runs to 15 residues. J gave up 4 bases and V 4 bases, and 8 bases lay outside the gene matches. CDR1 is KGHSH and CDR2 is LQKENI in the germline V gene. This chain's CDR3 is CASSLGTGKGYEQYF. The CDR3 DNA reads as TGTGCCAGCTCACTTGGGACAGGGAAAGGGTACGAGCAGTACTTC.

Details on this clone: At one end, the junction sequence differs from germline, possibly due to a read error. The V and J genes are TRBV7-9 and TRBJ2-3; TRBD1 matches at 7 bases. The germline CDR1 and CDR2 sequences are SEHNR and FQNEAQ (reference sequence). CDR3 length equals 12 residues. Written as DNA, the CDR3 is TGTGCCAGCAGCTTTGGGACAGTTGGAGATGATTTT. This encodes CASSFGTVGDDF.

About this clone: This specimen includes other DNA sequences encoding the same CDR3. The chain combines TRBV5-6 with TRBJ2-7, with TRBD1 matching 7 bases. Germline CDR1 and CDR2: SGHDT and YYEEEE. Unmatched junction bases numbered 6, after V lost 4 bases and J lost 2 bases. The CDR3 is 14 residues long. The CDR3 coding sequence is TGTGCCAGCAGCCCACGGACAGGCGCCTACGAGCAGTACTTC. Its translation is CASSPRTGAYEQYF.

This clone was observed a single time. The V and J genes are TRBV5-4 and TRBJ2-2, with a tentative D call TRBD2 (7 bases). V shed 4 bases and J shed 4 bases, with 14 bases lying between them. Germline V lookup: CDR1 SGHNT, CDR2 YYREEE (reference sequence). The CDR3 contains 15 residues. The CDR3 spells CASSTGGQTTGELFF. The CDR3, as DNA: TGTGCCAGCAGCACGGGGGGACAAACCACCGGGGAGCTGTTTTTT.

The chain uses TRBV9 and TRBJ2-3; the match to TRBD2 covers 8 bases. CDR3 length equals 17 residues. The germline gives CDR1 SGDLS, CDR2 YYNGEE. J was trimmed by 2 bases and V by 5 bases; bases with no gene match: 13. CDR3 amino acids: CASSPPRSLAATDTQYF. DNA for the CDR3: TGTGCCAGCAGTCCTCCGAGGTCACTAGCGGCCACAGATACGCAGTATTTT. Full variable domain (outside the CDR3, taken from reference TRBV9 and TRBJ2-3): DSGVTQTPKHLITATGQRVTLRCSPRSGDLSVYWYQQSLDQGLQFLIQYYNGEERAKGNILERFSAQQFPDLHSELNLSSLELGDSALYFCASSPPRSLAATDTQYFGPGTRLTVL.

The chain combines TRBV28 with TRBJ2-5; perhaps TRBD1 as D (6 bases). The J call may be incorrect, as the DNA end agrees better with TRBJ2-7. CDR1 and CDR2 (germline): MDHEN, SYDVKM. The CDR3 consists of 14 residues. CDR3: CASSFSGQTGEQYF. CDR3 DNA sequence: TGTGCCAGCAGTTTTTCGGGACAAACCGGCGAGCAGTACTTC.

The chain is built from TRBV7-9 and TRBJ2-5, with 11 bases fitting TRBD1. V lost 1 base, J lost 5 bases, and 12 bases stayed unmatched. This CDR3 region has 18 residues. Germline loops: CDR1 SEHNR, CDR2 FQNEAQ (reference sequence). CDR3 sequence reads: CASSLDRGGTGGRETQYF. The CDR3 DNA reads as TGTGCCAGCAGCTTAGATCGTGGGGGGACAGGGGGTCGGGAGACCCAGTACTTC.

The V call is TRBV6-5, the J call TRBJ2-7; 8 bases are a match to TRBD2. V lost 6 bases, J lost 3 bases, and 4 bases stayed unmatched. Germline V gene lookup returns CDR1 MNHEY and CDR2 SVGAGI. The CDR3 spans 13 residues. This CDR3 is CASSRTSYYEQYF. The CDR3 coding sequence is TGTGCCAGCAGCCGGACTAGCTACTACGAGCAGTACTTC.

This sequence joins TRBV27 and TRBJ2-5, with 8 bases matching TRBD2. Germline V gene sequence: CDR1 MNHEY, CDR2 SMNVEV (reference sequence). V trimming: 5 bases; J trimming: 1 base; junction bases outside the gene matches: 6. The length of the CDR3 is 15 residues. DNA for the CDR3: TGTGCCAGCAGTACCACACTAGCGGTCCAAGAGACCCAGTACTTC. Translated, it gives CASSTTLAVQETQYF.

This sequence joins TRBV25-1 and TRBJ1-2, with a possible D match to TRBD1 (6 bases). The germline V gene encodes CDR1 MGHDK and CDR2 SYGVNS. The CDR3 covers 14 residues. Between the trimmed V and J ends, which lost 3 bases and 3 bases, there was a span of 11 bases. Written as DNA, the CDR3 is TGTGCCAGCAGTGATCGGACAGTTTACTATGGCTACACCTTC. Translating gives CASSDRTVYYGYTF.

The V call is TRBV19, the J call TRBJ1-4; unclear D gene. This CDR3 has 11 residues. The germline gives CDR1 LNHDA, CDR2 SQIVND (reference sequence). Trimming cost V 10 bases and J 7 bases, with 10 bases left between them. For the CDR3, the DNA is TGTGCCACAAGAGAGGGTGAAAAACTGTTTTTT. Translating gives CATREGEKLFF. Full variable domain (missing parts from reference TRBV19 and TRBJ1-4): DGGITQSPKYLFRKEGQNVTLSCEQNLNHDAMYWYRQDPGQGLRLIYYSQIVNDFQKGDIAEGYSVSREKKESFPLTVTSAQKNPTAFYLCATREGEKLFFGSGTQLSVL.

This chain connects TRBV10-3 to TRBJ2-5, with a possible D match to TRBD2 (6 bases). Trimming took 7 bases from V and 7 from J, leaving 22 bases between them. Germline-derived CDR1 and CDR2 are ENHRY and SYGVKD. The CDR3 totals 15 residues. CDR3 DNA sequence: TGTGCCATCAAGGCGCAGGAGGGCAGGGTCGGGACCCAGTACTTC. Translating gives CAIKAQEGRVGTQYF.

The V call is TRBV7-8, the J call TRBJ1-1, with TRBD1 as a possible D gene (6 bases). This CDR3 comprises 18 residues. CDR1 and CDR2 from the germline V gene are SGHVS and FQNEAQ. Trimming removed 5 bases from V and 0 bases from J, with 22 bases in between. For the CDR3, the DNA is TGTGCCAGCAGCCTGGGAATGGGGGCGCCGCCTATGAACACTGAAGCTTTCTTT. It specifies CASSLGMGAPPMNTEAFF.

The J gene is TRBJ2-1, the V gene TRBV19, with a weak D call TRBD1 (6 bases). This CDR3 contains 13 residues. Per germline, CDR1 LNHDA and CDR2 SQIVND (reference sequence). Between the trimmed V and J ends, which lost 5 bases and 5 bases, there was a span of 10 bases. The CDR3 sequence: CASSLQGNNEQFF. The CDR3 nucleotides are TGTGCCAGTAGTCTACAGGGCAACAATGAGCAGTTCTTC. The full variable domain, in which reference TRBV19 and TRBJ2-1 provide the parts outside the CDR3, is DGGITQSPKYLFRKEGQNVTLSCEQNLNHDAMYWYRQDPGQGLRLIYYSQIVNDFQKGDIAEGYSVSREKKESFPLTVTSAQKNPTAFYLCASSLQGNNEQFFGPGTRLTVL.

The chain joins TRBV30 to TRBJ2-1; tentatively, D is TRBD1 (5 bases). V was cut by 8 bases and J by 8 bases, with 22 bases left in between. Germline lookup yields CDR1 GTSNPN and CDR2 SVGIG (reference sequence). The CDR3 is 14 amino acids. CDR3 amino acids: CAVEAGMRRDEQFF. The CDR3, as DNA: TGTGCCGTGGAAGCAGGGATGCGTAGGGATGAGCAGTTCTTC.

This chain uses TRBV28 with TRBJ1-2; D unclear. The CDR3 covers 11 residues. V lost 8 bases and J lost 5, with 9 bases in between. Germline assignment: CDR1 MDHEN and CDR2 SYDVKM. This CDR3 reads CASADGYGYTF. The CDR3 bases are TGTGCCAGCGCAGACGGGTATGGCTACACCTTC.

The rearrangement uses TRBV5-1 and TRBJ2-3, with 10 positions matching TRBD2. The CDR3 runs 19 residues. The germline CDR1 and CDR2 sequences are SGHRS and YFSETQ. The V segment lost 4 bases and the J segment 2 bases; nucleotides outside the gene matches: 16. CDR3 loop: CASSPFGAGGPSNTDTQYF. CDR3 DNA sequence: TGCGCCAGCAGCCCATTTGGAGCGGGAGGGCCCTCGAACACAGATACGCAGTATTTT.

This clone was observed once. The chain combines TRBV5-1 with TRBJ2-3; perhaps TRBD2 as D (5 bases). Trimming took 2 bases from V and 0 from J, leaving 13 bases between them. The V gene's germline CDR1 is SGHRS and CDR2 YFSETQ. CDR3 length: 16 residues. The CDR3 region has the DNA TGCGCCAGCAGCTTTTGGGAGTCCCTTAGCACAGATACGCAGTATTTT. It encodes CASSFWESLSTDTQYF.